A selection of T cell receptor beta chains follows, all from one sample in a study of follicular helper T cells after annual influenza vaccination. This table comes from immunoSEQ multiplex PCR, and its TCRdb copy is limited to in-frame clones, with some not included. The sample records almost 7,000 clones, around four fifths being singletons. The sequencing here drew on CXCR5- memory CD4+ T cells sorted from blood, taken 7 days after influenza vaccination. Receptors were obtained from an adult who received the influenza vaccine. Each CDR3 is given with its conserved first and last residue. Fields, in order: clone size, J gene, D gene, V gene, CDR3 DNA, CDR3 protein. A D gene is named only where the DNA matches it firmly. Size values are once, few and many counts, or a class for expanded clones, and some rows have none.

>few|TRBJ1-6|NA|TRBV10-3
TGTGCCATCAGTGATGAAGGGGTTAGGTCACCCCTCCACTTT
CAISDEGVRSPLHF
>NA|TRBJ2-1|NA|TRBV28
TGTGCCAGCAGTTTTGAGGACAATGAGCAGTTCTTC
CASSFEDNEQFF
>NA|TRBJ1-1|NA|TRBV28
TGTGCCACCAGACCATATTCGACAGCAAACACTGAAGCTTTCTTT
CATRPYSTANTEAFF
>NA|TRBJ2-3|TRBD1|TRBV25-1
TGTGCCAGCGCAAGGGGGCTCACAGATACGCAGTATTTT
CASARGLTDTQYF
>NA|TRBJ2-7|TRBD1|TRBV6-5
TGTGCCAGCAGTTACTCGGACAGGGGGGCCTACGAGCAGTACTTC
CASSYSDRGAYEQYF
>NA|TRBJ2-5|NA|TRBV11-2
TGTGCCAGCAGCTTAGATGGCCAAGAGACCCAGTACTTC
CASSLDGQETQYF
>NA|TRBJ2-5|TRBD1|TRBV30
TGTGCCTGGAGTGTTAAGGGAACAGGGGGAGGCGAGACCCAGTACTTC
CAWSVKGTGGGETQYF
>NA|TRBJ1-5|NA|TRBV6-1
TGTGCCAGCAGTCCAGGGGTTAGTCAGCCCCAGCATTTT
CASSPGVSQPQHF
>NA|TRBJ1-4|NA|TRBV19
TGTGCCAGTAGTATCCTCCGGGTTACTAATGAAAAACTGTTTTTT
CASSILRVTNEKLFF
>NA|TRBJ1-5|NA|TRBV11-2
TGTGCCAGCAGTACGGGGGGCAATCAGCCCCAGCATTTT
CASSTGGNQPQHF
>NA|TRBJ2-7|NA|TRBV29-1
TGCAGCGTTCGGGAACAAAGCTCCTACGAGCAGTACTTC
CSVREQSSYEQYF
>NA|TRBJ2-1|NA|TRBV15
TGTGCCACCAGCAGAGATGCACAGGGAGGAAAGGAGTTCTTC
CATSRDAQGGKEFF
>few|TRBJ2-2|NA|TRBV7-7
TGTGCTAGCAGCTTCATGGGATTCCTCGGGGAGCTGTTTTTT
CASSFMGFLGELFF
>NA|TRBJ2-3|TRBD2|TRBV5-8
TGTGCCAGCAGAAATGGGGGGGCAGATACGCAGTATTTT
CASRNGGADTQYF
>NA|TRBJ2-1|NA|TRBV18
TGTGCCAGCTCACCGGAGTTAAACAATGAGCAGTTCTTC
CASSPELNNEQFF
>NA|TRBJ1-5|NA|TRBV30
TGTGCCTGGGTTAATGGGGACTGGACCCAGCATTTT
CAWVNGDWTQHF
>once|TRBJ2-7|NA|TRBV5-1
TGCGCCAGCAGCTTGGACGGTGGGCCCTACGAGCAGTACTTC
CASSLDGGPYEQYF
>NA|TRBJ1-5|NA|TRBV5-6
TGTGCCAGCAGCTTGCGGGGGGGTAGCAATCAGCCCCAGCATTTT
CASSLRGGSNQPQHF
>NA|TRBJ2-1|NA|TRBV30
TGTGCCTGGAGTGTATACCGGGAGCGAAATGAGCAGTTCTTC
CAWSVYRERNEQFF
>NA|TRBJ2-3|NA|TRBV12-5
TGTGCTAGTGGTTCTCCGGACAGACTCACAGATACGCAGTATTTT
CASGSPDRLTDTQYF
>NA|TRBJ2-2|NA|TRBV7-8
TGTGCCAGCAGCCTTCTCGGGACCGGGGAGCTGTTTTTT
CASSLLGTGELFF
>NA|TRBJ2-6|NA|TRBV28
TGTGCCACCAGTTCCGGGCAAAAGGCAGCTGGAATCTCTGGGGCCAACGTCCTGACTTTC
CATSSGQKAAGISGANVLTF